The 2 T cell receptor beta chains in this list originate from one sample, sequenced in a study of T cell changes during pregnancy in multiple sclerosis (dated by TCRdb to between 2018 and 2021). The library was generated by the immunoSEQ multiplex PCR assay. TCRdb took over this immuneACCESS table, retaining in-frame rearrangements with V and J assigned. Such tables are incomplete; in checked studies, under half of the missing clones stem from an unresolved V gene, and the remainder is unexplained. This sample lists 50,000 to 70,000 clones; 93% were detected once. The biggest ten clones account for approximately 2% of the sample. Source: peripheral blood, taken after pregnancy. The receptors here all came from a female donor with multiple sclerosis, enrolled in a pregnancy study.

V gene TRBV5-5 combines with J gene TRBJ2-3, with D possibly matching TRBD2 (6 bases). Trimming took off 0 bases at V and 4 bases at J, with 12 bases between the two ends. CDR3 length: 15 amino acids. The germline V gene encodes CDR1 SGHKS and CDR2 YYEKEE (reference sequence). DNA for the CDR3: TGTGCCAGCAGCTTGGTAACGGGCGGGGCAGATACGCAGTATTTT. Protein: CASSLVTGGADTQYF.

The rearrangement joins TRBV5-4 to TRBJ1-2, with TRBD1 matching 7 bases. Germline CDR1 SGHNT, CDR2 YYREEE (reference sequence). The ends lost 0 bases at V and 4 bases at J; junction bases unmatched: 3. The CDR3 length is 14 residues. The CDR3 loop is CASSLVGGGYGYTF. Written as DNA, the CDR3 is TGTGCCAGCAGCTTGGTAGGGGGCGGCTATGGCTACACCTTC.